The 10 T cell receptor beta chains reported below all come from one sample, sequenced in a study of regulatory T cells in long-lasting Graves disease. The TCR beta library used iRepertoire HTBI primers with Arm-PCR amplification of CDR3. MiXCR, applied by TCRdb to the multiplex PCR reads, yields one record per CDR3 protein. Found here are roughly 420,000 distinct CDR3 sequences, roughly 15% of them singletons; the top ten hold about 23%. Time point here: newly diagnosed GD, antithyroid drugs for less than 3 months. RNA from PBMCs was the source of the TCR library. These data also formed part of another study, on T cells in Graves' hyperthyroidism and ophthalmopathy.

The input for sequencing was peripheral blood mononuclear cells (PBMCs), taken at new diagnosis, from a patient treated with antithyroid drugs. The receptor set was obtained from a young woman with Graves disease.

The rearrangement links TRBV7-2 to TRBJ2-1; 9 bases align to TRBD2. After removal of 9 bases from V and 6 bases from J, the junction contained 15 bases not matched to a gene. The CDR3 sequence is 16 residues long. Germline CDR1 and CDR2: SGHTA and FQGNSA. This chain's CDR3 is CARSPLAGVVSNEQFF. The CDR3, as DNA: TGTGCCAGAAGCCCGTTAGCGGGAGTCGTTTCCAATGAGCAGTTCTTC.

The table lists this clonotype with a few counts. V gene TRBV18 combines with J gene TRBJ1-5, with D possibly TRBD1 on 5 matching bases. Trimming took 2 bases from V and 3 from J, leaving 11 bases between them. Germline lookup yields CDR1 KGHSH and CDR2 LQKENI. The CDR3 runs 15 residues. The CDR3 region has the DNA TGTGCCAGCTCACCATTACAGGCTTCCAATCAGCCCCAGCATTTT. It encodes CASSPLQASNQPQHF. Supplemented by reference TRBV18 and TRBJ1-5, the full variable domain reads NAGVMQNPRHLVRRRGQEARLRCSPMKGHSHVYWYRQLPEEGLKFMVYLQKENIIDESGMPKERFSAEFPKEGPSILRIQQVVRGDSAAYFCASSPLQASNQPQHFGDGTRLSIL.

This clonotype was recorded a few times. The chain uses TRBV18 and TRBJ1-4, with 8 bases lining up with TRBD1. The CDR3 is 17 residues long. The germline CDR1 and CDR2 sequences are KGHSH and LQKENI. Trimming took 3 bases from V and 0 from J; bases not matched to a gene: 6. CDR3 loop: CASSPGTGISTNEKLFF. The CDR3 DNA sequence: TGTGCCAGCTCACCGGGGACAGGAATTTCAACTAATGAAAAACTGTTTTTT. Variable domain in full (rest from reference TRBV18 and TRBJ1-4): NAGVMQNPRHLVRRRGQEARLRCSPMKGHSHVYWYRQLPEEGLKFMVYLQKENIIDESGMPKERFSAEFPKEGPSILRIQQVVRGDSAAYFCASSPGTGISTNEKLFFGSGTQLSVL.

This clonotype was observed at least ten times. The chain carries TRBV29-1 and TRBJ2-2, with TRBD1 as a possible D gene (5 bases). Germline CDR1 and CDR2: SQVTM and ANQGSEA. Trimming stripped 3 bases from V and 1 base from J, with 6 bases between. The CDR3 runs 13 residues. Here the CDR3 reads CSVDTGNTGELFF. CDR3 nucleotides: TGCAGCGTTGACACAGGGAACACCGGGGAGCTGTTTTTT.

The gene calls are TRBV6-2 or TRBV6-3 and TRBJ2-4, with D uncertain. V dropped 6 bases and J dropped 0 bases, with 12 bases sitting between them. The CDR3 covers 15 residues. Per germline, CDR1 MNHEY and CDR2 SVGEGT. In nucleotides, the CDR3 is TGTGCCAGCAGGACCCTCTTGTTAGCCAAAAACATTCAGTACTTC. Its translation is CASRTLLLAKNIQYF.

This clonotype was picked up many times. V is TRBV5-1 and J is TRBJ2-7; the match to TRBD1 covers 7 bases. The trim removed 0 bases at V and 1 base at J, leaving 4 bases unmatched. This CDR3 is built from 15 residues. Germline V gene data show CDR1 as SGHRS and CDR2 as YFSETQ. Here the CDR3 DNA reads TGCGCCAGCAGCTTGGTTGGGACAGTATCCTACGAGCAGTACTTC. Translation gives CASSLVGTVSYEQYF.

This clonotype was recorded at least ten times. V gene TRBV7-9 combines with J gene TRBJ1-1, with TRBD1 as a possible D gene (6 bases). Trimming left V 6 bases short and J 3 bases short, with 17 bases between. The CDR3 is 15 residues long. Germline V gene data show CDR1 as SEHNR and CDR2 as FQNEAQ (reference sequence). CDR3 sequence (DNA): TGTGCCAGCAGTCAGACCCGGGACACCGACACTGAAGCTTTCTTT. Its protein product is CASSQTRDTDTEAFF. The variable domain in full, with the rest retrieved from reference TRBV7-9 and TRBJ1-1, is DTGVSQNPRHKITKRGQNVTFRCDPISEHNRLYWYRQTLGQGPEFLTYFQNEAQLEKSRLLSDRFSAERPKGSFSTLEIQRTEQGDSAMYLCASSQTRDTDTEAFFGQGTRLTVV.

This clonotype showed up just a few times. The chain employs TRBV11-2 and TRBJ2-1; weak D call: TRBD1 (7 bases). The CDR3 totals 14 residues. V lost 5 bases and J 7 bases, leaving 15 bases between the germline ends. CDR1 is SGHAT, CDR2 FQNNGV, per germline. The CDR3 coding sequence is TGTGCCAGCAGCCCCGATGCAGGGGGGAATGAGCAGTTCTTC. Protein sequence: CASSPDAGGNEQFF.

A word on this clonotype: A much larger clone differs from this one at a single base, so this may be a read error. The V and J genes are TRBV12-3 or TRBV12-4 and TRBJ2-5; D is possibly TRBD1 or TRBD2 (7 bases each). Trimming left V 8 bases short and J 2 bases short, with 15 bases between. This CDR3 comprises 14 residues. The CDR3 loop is CASLSGGGQETQYF. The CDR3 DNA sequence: TGTGCCAGCCTGTCAGGGGGAGGGCAAGAGACCCAGTACTTC.

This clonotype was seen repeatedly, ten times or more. CDR3 protein: CASSPLRSSYSNQPQHF. The DNA for the CDR3 is TGTGCCAGCAGTCCACTGAGGAGCAGTTATAGCAATCAGCCCCAGCATTTT. V and J are TRBV28 and TRBJ1-5; D remains ambiguous. CDR1 and CDR2 from the germline V gene are MDHEN and SYDVKM. Trimming took 5 bases from V and 0 from J, leaving 17 bases between them. The CDR3 spans 17 residues. The complete variable domain, with remaining parts taken from reference TRBV28 and TRBJ1-5, reads DVKVTQSSRYLVKRTGEKVFLECVQDMDHENMFWYRQDPGLGLRLIYFSYDVKMKEKGDIPEGYSVSREKKERFSLILESASTNQTSMYLCASSPLRSSYSNQPQHFGDGTRLSIL.